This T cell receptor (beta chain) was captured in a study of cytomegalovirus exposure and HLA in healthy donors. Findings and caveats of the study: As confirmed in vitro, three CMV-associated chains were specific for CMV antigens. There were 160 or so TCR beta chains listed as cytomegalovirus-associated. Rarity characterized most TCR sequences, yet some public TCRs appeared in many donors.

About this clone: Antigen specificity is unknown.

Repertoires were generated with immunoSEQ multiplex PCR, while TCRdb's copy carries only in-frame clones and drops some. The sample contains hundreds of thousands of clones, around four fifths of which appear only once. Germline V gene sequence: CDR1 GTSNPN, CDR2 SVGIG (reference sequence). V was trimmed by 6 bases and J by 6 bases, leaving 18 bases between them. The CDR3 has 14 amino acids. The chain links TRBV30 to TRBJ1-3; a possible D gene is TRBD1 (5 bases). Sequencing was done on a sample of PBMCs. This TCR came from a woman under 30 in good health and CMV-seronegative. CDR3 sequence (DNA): TGTGCCTGCTCGACAGAGCCCCGAGAAAACACCATATATTTT. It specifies CACSTEPRENTIYF.